This is a list of T cell receptor beta chains from one sample in a study of technical replicates of blood from a few donors. TCRdb keeps only in-frame clones here, not all; method: immunoSEQ multiplex PCR. The sample yields tens of thousands of clones, approximately 92% seen once. Material for sequencing was T cells isolated from PBMCs. The origin of the receptors is a human donor in good health. Some clones in this sample may be carry-over from other donors' samples. The CDR3 runs from the conserved cysteine through the conserved F or W. The D gene is left open where the match is weak. Size tells how often a clone was seen (once, few, many) or the class of an expanded clone, and some rows leave it out.

clone_size: -; v_call: TRBV5-1; d_call: -; j_call: TRBJ2-2; cdr3_aa: CASSWRTVRDNTGELFF; cdr3_nt: TGCGCCAGCAGCTGGCGGACTGTTCGAGATAACACCGGGGAGCTGTTTTTT
clone_size: -; v_call: TRBV5-1; d_call: TRBD1; j_call: TRBJ2-1; cdr3_aa: CASSPGGSYNEQFF; cdr3_nt: TGCGCCAGCAGCCCAGGGGGCTCCTACAATGAGCAGTTCTTC
clone_size: -; v_call: TRBV5-8; d_call: -; j_call: TRBJ1-2; cdr3_aa: CASSLSGNYGYTF; cdr3_nt: TGTGCCAGCAGCTTGTCAGGAAACTATGGCTACACCTTC
clone_size: -; v_call: TRBV7-9; d_call: -; j_call: TRBJ2-7; cdr3_aa: CASSSPGQSYEQYF; cdr3_nt: TGTGCCAGCAGTTCCCCGGGACAATCCTACGAGCAGTACTTC
clone_size: -; v_call: TRBV6-1; d_call: -; j_call: TRBJ1-5; cdr3_aa: CASSVLFYSNQPQHF; cdr3_nt: TGTGCCAGCAGCGTACTTTTTTATAGCAATCAGCCCCAGCATTTT
clone_size: once; v_call: TRBV25-1; d_call: TRBD2; j_call: TRBJ2-1; cdr3_aa: CASSEGLAGAYNEQFF; cdr3_nt: TGTGCCAGCAGTGAGGGACTAGCGGGGGCCTACAATGAGCAGTTCTTC
clone_size: -; v_call: TRBV6-5; d_call: TRBD1; j_call: TRBJ1-1; cdr3_aa: CASSKRGGPLQAFF; cdr3_nt: TGTGCCAGCAGTAAACGAGGGGGCCCCCTTCAAGCTTTCTTT
clone_size: -; v_call: TRBV18; d_call: -; j_call: TRBJ2-7; cdr3_aa: CASSGGTGSSYEQYF; cdr3_nt: TGTGCCAGCTCAGGGGGGACGGGCAGCTCCTACGAGCAGTACTTC
clone_size: -; v_call: TRBV7-9; d_call: -; j_call: TRBJ1-1; cdr3_aa: CASSFGESTEAFF; cdr3_nt: TGTGCCAGCAGCTTCGGGGAGAGCACTGAAGCTTTCTTT
clone_size: -; v_call: TRBV13; d_call: TRBD2; j_call: TRBJ2-7; cdr3_aa: CASSPYSTGLAGTEQYF; cdr3_nt: TGTGCCAGCAGCCCCTATAGCACGGGACTAGCGGGAACCGAGCAGTACTTC
clone_size: -; v_call: TRBV19; d_call: -; j_call: TRBJ2-6; cdr3_aa: CASSIAETGANVLTF; cdr3_nt: TGTGCCAGTAGTATTGCAGAAACTGGGGCCAACGTCCTGACTTTC
clone_size: -; v_call: TRBV4-3; d_call: TRBD2; j_call: TRBJ2-7; cdr3_aa: CASSQEGLAGEAYEQYF; cdr3_nt: TGCGCCAGCAGCCAAGAAGGACTAGCGGGAGAGGCATACGAGCAGTACTTC
clone_size: -; v_call: TRBV5-4; d_call: TRBD2; j_call: TRBJ2-6; cdr3_aa: CASSLGAGVGANVLTF; cdr3_nt: TGTGCCAGCAGCTTAGGAGCGGGAGTTGGGGCCAACGTCCTGACTTTC
clone_size: -; v_call: TRBV6-5; d_call: TRBD2; j_call: TRBJ2-7; cdr3_aa: CASSYEGLAGVYEQYF; cdr3_nt: TGTGCCAGCAGTTACGAGGGACTAGCGGGAGTCTACGAGCAGTACTTC